This TCR beta chain was recorded in a study of blood T cell repertoires in COVID-19. Study background: Samples came from the United States, Italy and Spain, spanning acute and convalescent COVID-19. PBMCs, B-cell-depleted T cells, or T cells were the source of the cDNA or gDNA that made up the material.

In its sample, this clone was seen once. In the original processing: Amplifying reference gene primers gave estimates of nucleated cell counts. Data came from immunoSEQ multiplex PCR; TCRdb stores just in-frame clones and leaves some out. V and J calls and clone size are copied from that table; D and trimming were computed from the DNA. The table lists over 200,000 clones, over 75% of them singletons, with around a tenth in the top ten. Seattle patients were enrolled while actively infected and followed longitudinally. The clonotype comes from a man aged 50-60 years with COVID-19, enrolled during active disease. The sample consisted of peripheral blood.

CDR3 protein: CASSRPLAGGYEQYF. CDR3 nucleotide sequence: TGTGCCAGCAGTCGACCTCTAGCGGGGGGGTACGAGCAGTACTTC. The chain employs TRBV6-5 and TRBJ2-7; 12 bases line up with TRBD2. This CDR3 is 15 amino acids long. V was pared by 5 bases and J by 4 bases, with 6 bases of the junction left unmatched. The germline V gene has CDR1 MNHEY and CDR2 SVGAGI.